Below are 22 T cell receptor beta chains sequenced from a single sample in a study of T cell responses to AZD1222 COVID-19 vaccine. Assay: immunoSEQ multiplex PCR; the TCRdb copy retains only in-frame clones and omits some. The data show 110,000 or so clones, 88% seen once. Sequencing was performed on peripheral blood, taken 28 days after the second AZD1222 dose. Receptors were obtained from an adult who received the AZD1222 COVID-19 vaccine.

J is TRBJ1-3 and V is TRBV7-3; D is unresolved. Germline loops: CDR1 SGHTA, CDR2 FQGTGA. With 1 base removed from V and 4 bases from J, the gap between germline ends came to 8 bases. The CDR3 totals 14 residues. The CDR3 DNA is TGTGCCAGCAGCTTAAGCGGATGGGGAAACACCATATATTTT. It translates to CASSLSGWGNTIYF. Filled out from reference TRBV7-3 and TRBJ1-3, the complete variable domain reads GAGVSQTPSNKVTEKGKYVELRCDPISGHTALYWYRQSLGQGPEFLIYFQGTGAADDSGLPNDRFFAVRPEGSVSTLKIQRTERGDSAVYLCASSLSGWGNTIYFGEGSWLTVV.

This chain joins TRBV27 and TRBJ1-2; D unclear. The CDR3 length is 16 residues. Germline V CDR1 and CDR2: MNHEY, SMNVEV (reference sequence). V was pared by 4 bases and J by 3 bases, with 18 bases between. This chain's CDR3 is CASSSTIRALYYGYTF. The CDR3 DNA reads TGTGCCAGCAGTTCCACTATCCGGGCCCTTTACTATGGCTACACCTTC.

The V and J genes are TRBV6-5 and TRBJ1-3; D not resolved. Germline V lookup: CDR1 MNHEY, CDR2 SVGAGI. The CDR3 runs to 12 residues. V lost 7 bases and J 0 bases, leaving 4 bases between the germline ends. CDR3 bases: TGTGCCAGCACGGGCTCTGGAAACACCATATATTTT. Protein: CASTGSGNTIYF.

V and J are TRBV28 and TRBJ1-1, with 7 nucleotides matching TRBD1. Trimming took 2 bases from V and 3 from J; bases not matched to a gene: 3. Germline V gene data show CDR1 as MDHEN and CDR2 as SYDVKM. The CDR3 consists of 14 residues. The CDR3 nucleotides are TGTGCCAGCAGTTTACCAACAGGGGACACTGAAGCTTTCTTT. Translation gives CASSLPTGDTEAFF. The variable domain in full, with the rest retrieved from reference TRBV28 and TRBJ1-1, is DVKVTQSSRYLVKRTGEKVFLECVQDMDHENMFWYRQDPGLGLRLIYFSYDVKMKEKGDIPEGYSVSREKKERFSLILESASTNQTSMYLCASSLPTGDTEAFFGQGTRLTVV.

This chain connects TRBV29-1 to TRBJ1-1, with 8 positions matching TRBD1. The V gene end was trimmed by 8 bases and the J gene end by 8 bases; junction bases not matched to a gene: 13. The CDR3 contains 13 residues. Germline assignment: CDR1 SQVTM and CDR2 ANQGSEA. The CDR3 loop is CSLYGTGSREAFF. Here the CDR3 DNA reads TGCAGCCTTTACGGGACAGGCTCACGGGAAGCTTTCTTT.

The gene calls are TRBV3-1 (or the pseudogene TRBV3-2) and TRBJ1-3; TRBD1 aligns across 7 bases. The CDR3 is 18 residues long. CDR1 is LGHDT and CDR2 is YNNKEL in the germline V gene (reference sequence). J lost 0 bases, V lost 2 bases, and 10 bases had no gene match. DNA of the CDR3: TGTGCCAGCAGCCAATTTGGGACAGCCCTAAGCTCTGGAAACACCATATATTTT. It translates to CASSQFGTALSSGNTIYF.

This sequence joins TRBV6-5 and TRBJ2-1; 15 bases line up with TRBD2. The CDR3 is made up of 15 amino acids. Germline trimming cut 6 bases from V and 7 bases from J; bases unmatched to any gene: 4. Germline V gene data show CDR1 as MNHEY and CDR2 as SVGAGI. Here the CDR3 reads CASSGLAGGHNEQFF. CDR3 nucleotide sequence: TGTGCCAGCAGCGGACTAGCGGGGGGGCATAATGAGCAGTTCTTC.

The chain combines TRBV21-1 with TRBJ2-7; the listed D gene, TRBD2, was not tested against the DNA. TRBV21-1 corresponds to a pseudogene. There are 16 residues in the CDR3. In DNA form, the CDR3 reads TGTGCCAGCAGCAAAAAGACTAGCGGGAGGGCCTACGAGCAGTACTTC. Translation gives CASSKKTSGRAYEQYF.

The rearrangement joins TRBV6-5 to TRBJ1-5, with 8 bases identical to TRBD1. Unmatched junction bases numbered 3, after V lost 7 bases and J lost 4 bases. The CDR3 is 13 residues long. Germline V CDR1 and CDR2: MNHEY, SVGAGI. The CDR3 protein is CASTDRANQPQHF. The CDR3 region has the DNA TGTGCCAGCACGGACAGGGCTAATCAGCCCCAGCATTTT.

The chain uses TRBV11-2 and TRBJ2-7, with D possibly being TRBD2 (7 bases). Germline V gene lookup returns CDR1 SGHAT and CDR2 FQNNGV. This CDR3 spans 15 amino acids. Deletions cut 3 bases from V and 2 bases from J, with 14 bases between. CDR3 in amino acids: CASSFSLRGPYEQYF. The DNA of the CDR3 is TGTGCCAGCAGCTTCTCGTTGCGGGGGCCCTACGAGCAGTACTTC.

This chain uses TRBV6-5 with TRBJ2-2; tentative D call: TRBD2 (6 bases). CDR3 size: 14 residues. Germline V gene sequence: CDR1 MNHEY, CDR2 SVGAGI. The V end was cut by 5 bases, the J end by 4 bases, with 11 bases between. Here the CDR3 DNA reads TGTGCCAGCAGTCCGGGGGAGATCACCGGGGAGCTGTTTTTT. Amino acids: CASSPGEITGELFF.

The rearrangement uses TRBV5-4 and TRBJ2-1; TRBD2 matches at 12 bases. J was trimmed by 10 bases and V by 7 bases; bases with no gene match: 9. Germline CDR1 reads SGHNT; CDR2 reads YYREEE (reference sequence). The CDR3 extends over 14 amino acids. The CDR3 reads CASGLAGGPGEQFF. For the CDR3, the DNA is TGTGCCAGCGGTCTAGCGGGGGGGCCCGGGGAGCAGTTCTTC. The full variable domain, in which reference TRBV5-4 and TRBJ2-1 provide the parts outside the CDR3, is ETGVTQSPTHLIKTRGQQVTLRCSSQSGHNTVSWYQQALGQGPQFIFQYYREEENGRGNFPPRFSGLQFPNYSSELNVNALELDDSALYLCASGLAGGPGEQFFGPGTRLTVL.

This chain links TRBV30 with TRBJ2-1, with 9 bases lining up with TRBD2. This CDR3 has 19 residues. V was clipped by 4 bases and J by 4 bases; unmatched bases: 20. CDR1 GTSNPN and CDR2 SVGIG come from the germline V gene (reference sequence). CDR3 region: CAWNHRGTSTRRDYNEQFF. The DNA of the CDR3 is TGTGCCTGGAATCACAGAGGGACTAGCACCCGAAGAGATTACAATGAGCAGTTCTTC.

This chain links TRBV9 with TRBJ2-1; TRBD2 aligns across 10 bases. The CDR3 loop spans 15 amino acids. CDR1 SGDLS and CDR2 YYNGEE come from the germline V gene. CDR3 sequence (DNA): TGTGGAAAGACGGCTAGCGGGGGCCACGACAATGAGCAGTTCTTC. It translates to CGKTASGGHDNEQFF.

The sample holds one count of this clone. This sequence joins TRBV9 and TRBJ2-7; D is unclear. With 1 base removed from V and 1 base from J, the gap between germline ends came to 6 bases. This CDR3 region has 13 residues. Germline CDR1 reads SGDLS; CDR2 reads YYNGEE. The CDR3 DNA reads as TGTGCCAGCAGCGTAAGGGAATCCTACGAGCAGTACTTC. It is translated as CASSVRESYEQYF.

This chain connects TRBV7-6 to TRBJ2-3; TRBD2 is a possible D gene (5 bases). Germline V gene sequence: CDR1 SGHVS, CDR2 FNYEAQ. This CDR3 has 14 residues. V was shortened by 5 bases and J by 0 bases, with 9 bases between the two germline ends. For the CDR3, the DNA is TGTGCCAGCAGCGCGGAGCGGAGCACAGATACGCAGTATTTT. This translates into CASSAERSTDTQYF.

The CDR3, as DNA: TGCGCCCTTATACTCCGGGACAGGGGCATTTACGAGCAGTACTTC. Its protein product is CALILRDRGIYEQYF. The chain recombines TRBV10-1 with TRBJ2-7, with 10 nucleotides matching TRBD1. Trimming at V came to 11 bases and at J to 4 bases, leaving 14 bases not matched to a gene. The CDR3 sequence is 15 residues long. Germline V lookup: CDR1 WNHNN, CDR2 SYGVQD (reference sequence).

This chain links TRBV5-6 with TRBJ2-1; D uncertain. V gave up 2 bases and J gave up 2 bases, with 11 bases separating them. The CDR3 consists of 15 residues. Germline-derived CDR1 and CDR2 are SGHDT and YYEEEE. CDR3: CASSFGRRAYNEQFF. CDR3 DNA sequence: TGTGCCAGCAGCTTCGGGCGAAGGGCCTACAATGAGCAGTTCTTC.

For the CDR3, the DNA is TGTGCCAGCAGCTTCGGGGCTAGCGGGGGGGCGTATGAGCAGTTCTTC. It codes for CASSFGASGGAYEQFF. The chain has TRBV5-4 and TRBJ2-1; 12 bases agree with TRBD2. The CDR3 contains 16 residues. In germline, CDR1 is SGHNT, CDR2 YYREEE (reference sequence). With V trimmed by 2 bases and J by 8 bases, 8 bases remained unmatched.

The rearrangement links TRBV5-4 to TRBJ2-3; D call uncertain. The germline V gene encodes CDR1 SGHNT and CDR2 YYREEE (reference sequence). Trimming stripped 5 bases from V and 2 bases from J, with 9 bases between. This CDR3 comprises 13 residues. The CDR3 DNA follows: TGTGCCAGCAGTCCGATATCCACAGATACGCAGTATTTT. Its protein product is CASSPISTDTQYF. Variable domain in full (rest from reference TRBV5-4 and TRBJ2-3): ETGVTQSPTHLIKTRGQQVTLRCSSQSGHNTVSWYQQALGQGPQFIFQYYREEENGRGNFPPRFSGLQFPNYSSELNVNALELDDSALYLCASSPISTDTQYFGPGTRLTVL.

This clone was seen only once. This rearrangement joins TRBV19 to TRBJ2-7, with 13 bases that match TRBD2. This CDR3 has 14 amino acids. The ends lost 4 bases at V and 6 bases at J; junction bases unmatched: 3. Germline-derived CDR1 and CDR2 are LNHDA and SQIVND (reference sequence). The CDR3 nucleotides are TGTGCCAGTAGTACACTAGCGGGGGGGAGCGAGCAGTACTTC. It codes for CASSTLAGGSEQYF.

This clone was counted once. CDR3 coding DNA: TGTGCCAGCAGCCCACGGACAGGGGTGGGCCAAGAGACCCAGTACTTC. Its protein is CASSPRTGVGQETQYF. This chain joins TRBV28 and TRBJ2-5; 9 bases match TRBD1. There are 16 residues in the CDR3. In germline, CDR1 is MDHEN, CDR2 SYDVKM. J lost 1 base, V lost 6 bases, and 9 bases had no gene match.